What follows are 32 T cell receptor beta chains derived from one specimen sequenced in a study of cytomegalovirus exposure and HLA in healthy donors. Some clones are missing from TCRdb's copy, which holds only in-frame ones; the method was immunoSEQ multiplex PCR. The table includes about 120,000 clones, around 85% detected once. Material: PBMCs. These receptor sequences come from a woman younger than 45 in good health and CMV-seronegative.

The chain links TRBV11-3 to TRBJ2-4; D might be TRBD1 (5 bases). Germline V gene sequence: CDR1 SGHNT, CDR2 YENEEA. This CDR3 spans 14 amino acids. The V end lost 5 bases, the J end lost 6 bases, and 14 bases lay between the germline ends. CDR3 bases: TGTGCCAGCAGCCCCTTAGGCCAGGGAAACATTCAGTACTTC. It yields the protein CASSPLGQGNIQYF.

This chain joins TRBV4-3 and TRBJ2-5, with a tentative D call TRBD1 (5 bases). Germline V CDR1 and CDR2: LGHNA, YSLEER. V lost 1 base to trimming and J lost 1 base, with 13 bases between them. The CDR3 is 16 residues long. The CDR3 sequence is CASSQGVLGAQETQYF. CDR3 nucleotide sequence: TGCGCCAGCAGCCAAGGGGTCCTAGGGGCCCAAGAGACCCAGTACTTC.

The chain is built from TRBV30 and TRBJ1-2; 11 nucleotides line up with TRBD1. The CDR3 runs to 18 residues. Trimming removed 5 bases from V and 2 bases from J; junction bases left unmatched: 16. Germline CDR1 GTSNPN, CDR2 SVGIG (reference sequence). DNA of the CDR3: TGTGCCTGGGACGGGATTTCTGGGACAGGGGGATTAAACTATGGCTACACCTTC. It translates to CAWDGISGTGGLNYGYTF. Full variable domain (missing parts from reference TRBV30 and TRBJ1-2): SQTIHQWPATLVQPVGSPLSLECTVEGTSNPNLYWYRQAAGRGLQLLFYSVGIGQISSEVPQNLSASRPQDRQFILSSKKLLLSDSGFYLCAWDGISGTGGLNYGYTFGSGTRLTVV.

J is TRBJ2-5 and V is TRBV6-5, with D perhaps TRBD1 (5 bases). Germline CDR1 reads MNHEY; CDR2 reads SVGAGI. V was cut by 2 bases and J by 5 bases, with 9 bases left in between. The CDR3 runs to 13 residues. The CDR3 DNA is TGTGCCAGCAGTTACGGGGCCTGGGAGACCCAGTACTTC. Its translation is CASSYGAWETQYF.

This clone was seen just once. The chain carries TRBV6-8 and TRBJ1-5; TRBD1 matches 8 bases. The germline CDR1 and CDR2 sequences are MNHGY and SAAAGT. The CDR3 totals 15 residues. V trimming: 6 bases; J trimming: 5 bases; junction bases outside the gene matches: 9. In DNA, the CDR3 is TGTGCCAGCAGCTCCGACAGGGGTAAGGATCAGCCCCAGCATTTT. As protein: CASSSDRGKDQPQHF.

The CDR3 coding sequence is TGTGCCAGTACCCCAGACACCTTGAACACTGAAGCTTTCTTT. It is translated as CASTPDTLNTEAFF. This chain uses TRBV19 with TRBJ1-1; D not certain. The germline V and J ends were trimmed by 7 bases and 0 bases, with 12 bases remaining between them. Germline CDR1 is LNHDA and CDR2 is SQIVND (reference sequence). This CDR3 has 14 residues.

The chain uses TRBV19 and TRBJ1-1; 9 nucleotides agree with TRBD1. Germline-derived CDR1 and CDR2 are LNHDA and SQIVND (reference sequence). This CDR3 is built from 13 residues. The junction had 6 bases not matched to a gene; V was cut back by 9 bases and J by 4 bases. The chain's CDR3 is CASYRGRGTEAFF. Written as DNA, the CDR3 is TGTGCCAGCTACAGGGGGCGAGGCACTGAAGCTTTCTTT.

The rearrangement links TRBV13 to TRBJ2-5; TRBD2 might be the D (7 bases). V lost 4 bases and J lost 1, with 16 bases in between. Germline-derived CDR1 and CDR2 are PRHDT and FYEKMQ (reference sequence). CDR3 length equals 16 residues. CDR3 nucleotide sequence: TGTGCCAGCAGCTCCTCTCGCGGGGGCCCCCAAGAGACCCAGTACTTC. Its protein product is CASSSSRGGPQETQYF.

The rearrangement uses TRBV6-1 and TRBJ2-7; 10 bases line up with TRBD1. Germline values: CDR1 MNHNS, CDR2 SASEGT. The junction had 7 bases not matched to a gene; V was cut back by 2 bases and J by 3 bases. This CDR3 is built from 16 residues. CDR3 residues: CASSEFGGQGIYEQYF. Written as DNA, the CDR3 is TGTGCCAGCAGTGAATTCGGGGGACAGGGGATCTACGAGCAGTACTTC.

The CDR3 loop reads CASSVGGGDEQFF. CDR3 sequence (DNA): TGTGCCAGCAGCGTAGGCGGGGGCGATGAGCAGTTCTTC. The rearrangement uses TRBV9 and TRBJ2-1, with D possibly TRBD2 on 7 matching bases. V was cut by 0 bases and J by 8 bases, with 9 bases left in between. The CDR3 extends over 13 amino acids. CDR1 SGDLS and CDR2 YYNGEE come from the germline V gene.

CDR3 coding DNA: TGTGCCAGCAGCTTAGCTGTAGGGGTACTGGAGACCCAGTACTTC. It is translated as CASSLAVGVLETQYF. The chain recombines TRBV11-2 with TRBJ2-5; D may be TRBD1 (5 bases). Germline-derived CDR1 and CDR2 are SGHAT and FQNNGV. This CDR3 region has 15 residues. Trimming pared 1 base from V and 5 bases from J, leaving 14 bases between.

The DNA for the CDR3 is TGTGCCAGCAGCCACGGGATCGAGGCTATCGAAGATACGCAGTATTTT. Encoded protein: CASSHGIEAIEDTQYF. This chain joins TRBV4-2 and TRBJ2-3; maybe TRBD2 (5 bases). Germline CDR1 reads LGHNA; CDR2 reads YNFKEQ. Trimming pared 3 bases from V and 5 bases from J, leaving 18 bases between. CDR3 length: 16 residues.

The genes are TRBV2 and TRBJ1-6; 7 nucleotides align to TRBD1. The J segment lost 7 bases and the V segment lost 6 bases, leaving 9 bases of the junction unmatched. The germline CDR1 and CDR2 sequences are SNHLY and FYNNEI. The CDR3 consists of 15 residues. CDR3 amino acids: CASSVNRDSNSPLHF. CDR3 DNA: TGTGCCAGCAGCGTAAACCGGGACAGCAATTCACCCCTCCACTTT.

This clone was detected only once. The rearrangement links TRBV13 to TRBJ2-7; 9 bases agree with TRBD1. With V trimmed by 2 bases and J by 1 base, 6 bases remained unmatched. This CDR3 is 16 amino acids long. Per germline, CDR1 PRHDT and CDR2 FYEKMQ (reference sequence). CDR3 sequence: CASSLIGTGKSYEQYF. CDR3 in DNA: TGTGCCAGCAGCTTAATCGGGACAGGGAAATCCTACGAGCAGTACTTC.

The CDR3 reads CASSQNPDRVTGELFF. The CDR3 nucleotides read TGTGCCAGCAGCCAAAACCCGGACAGGGTCACCGGGGAGCTGTTTTTT. This sequence joins TRBV4-2 and TRBJ2-2; 8 bases align to TRBD1. The CDR3 spans 16 residues. The junction had 6 bases not matched to a gene; V was cut back by 2 bases and J by 4 bases. In germline, CDR1 is LGHNA, CDR2 YNFKEQ.

The chain couples TRBV5-1 to TRBJ2-5; 11 nucleotides line up with TRBD2. The CDR3 is made up of 16 amino acids. Germline CDR1 SGHRS, CDR2 YFSETQ. Trimming at V came to 1 base and at J to 2 bases, leaving 4 bases not matched to a gene. Written as DNA, the CDR3 is TGCGCCAGCAGCTTGTCTCTAGCGGGGGGACAAGAGACCCAGTACTTC. Protein product: CASSLSLAGGQETQYF.

The chain employs TRBV11-2 and TRBJ2-5; 10 bases match TRBD1. Germline assignment: CDR1 SGHAT and CDR2 FQNNGV. CDR3 length: 14 residues. V shed 6 bases, J shed 2 bases, and the junction held 3 bases outside the gene matches. The CDR3 region is CASRWDRGQETQYF. The CDR3 nucleotides read TGTGCCAGCAGGTGGGACAGGGGTCAAGAGACCCAGTACTTC.

This chain links TRBV18 with TRBJ2-5; tentatively, D is TRBD1 (6 bases). The CDR3 covers 14 residues. Germline V gene data show CDR1 as KGHSH and CDR2 as LQKENI. V dropped 1 base and J dropped 2 bases, with 8 bases sitting between them. The CDR3 coding sequence is TGTGCCAGCTCACCACGACAGGCGCAAGAGACCCAGTACTTC. The encoded protein is CASSPRQAQETQYF.

The V call is TRBV6-5, the J call TRBJ2-5; 11 bases match TRBD2. Germline-derived CDR1 and CDR2 are MNHEY and SVGAGI. The V gene end was trimmed by 0 bases and the J gene end by 6 bases; junction bases not matched to a gene: 6. This CDR3 has 16 residues. CDR3 in amino acids: CASSYSFSGGAQTQYF. DNA for the CDR3: TGTGCCAGCAGTTACTCGTTTAGCGGGGGGGCGCAGACCCAGTACTTC.

The chain uses TRBV14 and TRBJ1-3; D is undetermined. This CDR3 has 16 amino acids. Germline V CDR1 and CDR2: SGHDN, FVKESK. Trimming shortened V by 0 bases and J by 3 bases, and 12 bases separated the two germline ends. DNA of the CDR3: TGTGCCAGCAGCCAAGAGTGGGCCCGGGGTGGAAACACCATATATTTT. Encoded protein: CASSQEWARGGNTIYF.

The CDR3 here is CASSGSGTSYEQYF. CDR3 in DNA: TGTGCCAGCAGCGGATCCGGGACATCCTACGAGCAGTACTTC. This chain connects TRBV9 to TRBJ2-7; perhaps TRBD1 as D (6 bases). The germline V gene has CDR1 SGDLS and CDR2 YYNGEE. This CDR3 has 14 amino acids. V was cut by 3 bases and J by 1 base, with 11 bases left in between.

In DNA, the CDR3 is TGTGCCAGCAGCCTCCGGCGGGGAAGGAGTGAGCAGTTCTTC. Protein product: CASSLRRGRSEQFF. The rearrangement joins TRBV14 to TRBJ2-1, with a possible D match to TRBD2 (6 bases). V was trimmed by 4 bases and J by 9 bases, leaving 16 bases between them. This CDR3 has 14 amino acids. CDR1 is SGHDN and CDR2 is FVKESK in the germline V gene.

The chain has TRBV6-1 and TRBJ1-1; 7 bases align to TRBD1. Per the germline V gene, CDR1 is MNHNS and CDR2 is SASEGT. The CDR3 is 14 amino acids. J lost 6 bases, V lost 0 bases, and 4 bases had no gene match. CDR3 residues: CASSEASGTAEAFF. CDR3 DNA: TGTGCCAGCAGTGAAGCCTCCGGGACAGCTGAAGCTTTCTTT.

The chain is built from TRBV30 and TRBJ2-5, with 8 bases lining up with TRBD1. V shed 0 bases, J shed 4 bases, and the junction held 4 bases outside the gene matches. This CDR3 has 14 residues. Germline CDR1 reads GTSNPN; CDR2 reads SVGIG (reference sequence). The CDR3 protein is CAWSVMDRAETQYF. For the CDR3, the DNA is TGTGCCTGGAGTGTTATGGACAGGGCAGAGACCCAGTACTTC.

This chain links TRBV5-1 with TRBJ1-4; D remains ambiguous. Trimming removed 1 base at V and 8 bases at J, with 15 bases between. Germline V CDR1 and CDR2: SGHRS, YFSETQ. The CDR3 consists of 15 residues. The CDR3 DNA sequence: TGCGCCAGCAGCTTGATGGGCCAGCCAACCGAAAAACTGTTTTTT. Its protein product is CASSLMGQPTEKLFF.

This clone was detected only a few times. The rearrangement links TRBV2 to TRBJ2-2; perhaps TRBD1 as D (5 bases). Between the trimmed V and J ends, which lost 8 bases and 3 bases, there was a span of 10 bases. CDR3 length: 13 amino acids. Per the germline V gene, CDR1 is SNHLY and CDR2 is FYNNEI. The CDR3 region is CASGQIHTGELFF. The CDR3 DNA is TGTGCCAGCGGACAAATCCACACCGGGGAGCTGTTTTTT.

This clone was counted a single time. The chain recombines TRBV25-1 with TRBJ2-7; 7 bases line up with TRBD1. V was pared by 7 bases and J by 0 bases, with 3 bases of the junction left unmatched. This CDR3 contains 13 residues. CDR1 is MGHDK, CDR2 SYGVNS, per germline. CDR3 in amino acids: CASKDRASYEQYF. The DNA of the CDR3 is TGTGCCAGCAAAGACAGGGCCTCCTACGAGCAGTACTTC.

The J gene is TRBJ1-2, the V gene TRBV23-1; 12 bases agree with TRBD1. TRBV23-1 is placed among ORFs of uncertain function. This CDR3 comprises 18 residues. With 0 bases clipped from V and 4 bases from J, the junction kept 9 bases outside the gene matches. For the CDR3, the DNA is TGCGCCAGCAGTCAATCGAGGCCGGGACAGGGGGCCCCCTATGGCTACACCTTC. It codes for CASSQSRPGQGAPYGYTF.

The chain employs TRBV4-3 and TRBJ1-2; tentatively, D is TRBD1 (6 bases). Per germline, CDR1 LGHNA and CDR2 YSLEER. Trimming left V 4 bases short and J 7 bases short, with 19 bases between. CDR3 length: 15 residues. In DNA, the CDR3 is TGCGCCAGCAGCCCGGGGGGGGGCGCCTCAGGTGGCTACACCTTC. It specifies CASSPGGGASGGYTF.

The chain links TRBV9 to TRBJ2-7; a weak D match, TRBD2 (5 bases). V was clipped by 0 bases and J by 3 bases, with 7 bases between them. CDR1 SGDLS and CDR2 YYNGEE come from the germline V gene. The CDR3 contains 13 residues. The CDR3 here is CASSVAGSYEQYF. In DNA form, the CDR3 reads TGTGCCAGCAGCGTAGCTGGGAGCTACGAGCAGTACTTC.

This rearrangement joins TRBV21-1 to TRBJ1-2; the table's D call TRBD1 went unverified against the DNA. TRBV21-1 constitutes a pseudogene. This CDR3 is 17 amino acids long. The CDR3 region has the DNA TGTGCCAGCAATCTCCGGGACAGGAGATCTCGTGCCTATGGCTACACCTTC. It encodes CASNLRDRRSRAYGYTF.

The chain carries TRBV2 and TRBJ2-3, with 9 bases fitting TRBD2. The V and J ends lost 9 bases and 0 bases, in that order; junction bases with no gene match: 7. The CDR3 is made up of 15 amino acids. Per germline, CDR1 SNHLY and CDR2 FYNNEI. The CDR3: CARRTSEGSTDTQYF. The CDR3, as DNA: TGTGCCAGGAGGACTAGCGAGGGGAGCACAGATACGCAGTATTTT.